This passage covers 28 T cell receptor beta chains from one sample sequenced in a study of blood T cell repertoires in COVID-19. TCRdb's copy holds only in-frame clones and misses some; the assay was immunoSEQ multiplex PCR. The table has 50,000 or so clones, about 90% seen once. The source material was peripheral blood. These receptors came from a man between 70 and 80 years old with active COVID-19.

This clone has just a few counts. The V call is TRBV2, the J call TRBJ1-6; D remains ambiguous. V was trimmed by 2 bases and J by 0 bases, leaving 5 bases between them. The CDR3 spans 15 residues. The germline V gene has CDR1 SNHLY and CDR2 FYNNEI. The CDR3 is CASSERSSYNSPLHF. CDR3 coding DNA: TGTGCCAGCAGTGAAAGGAGCTCCTATAATTCACCCCTCCACTTT.

The chain joins TRBV15 to TRBJ2-7; 7 positions match TRBD1. V shed 2 bases and J 2 bases; nucleotides not matched to a gene: 3. This CDR3 has 14 residues. CDR1 and CDR2 (germline): LNHNV, YYDKDF (reference sequence). The CDR3 reads CATSRLGGTYEQYF. CDR3 in DNA: TGTGCCACCAGCAGATTAGGGGGCACCTACGAGCAGTACTTC.

The chain couples TRBV29-1 to TRBJ2-3; 9 nucleotides agree with TRBD1. The junction had 0 bases not matched to a gene; V was cut back by 7 bases and J by 1 base. Germline loops: CDR1 SQVTM, CDR2 ANQGSEA. The CDR3 has 12 residues. The chain's CDR3 is CSGDRGTDTQYF. CDR3 coding DNA: TGCAGCGGGGACAGGGGCACAGATACGCAGTATTTT.

This chain connects TRBV10-1 to TRBJ2-1, with D possibly being TRBD1 (6 bases). CDR3 length: 17 residues. CDR1 is WNHNN, CDR2 SYGVQD, per germline (reference sequence). Trimming stripped 2 bases from V and 3 bases from J, with 17 bases between. CDR3 region: CASSERGYKDDYNEQFF. The CDR3, as DNA: TGCGCCAGCAGTGAGAGGGGGTACAAGGATGACTACAATGAGCAGTTCTTC.

The chain has TRBV5-4 and TRBJ2-3, with 7 bases that match TRBD1. This CDR3 is 15 amino acids long. The germline gives CDR1 SGHNT, CDR2 YYREEE (reference sequence). The V segment lost 4 bases and the J segment 0 bases; nucleotides outside the gene matches: 5. The CDR3 nucleotides are TGTGCCAGCAGCCCGAGGACAGGTAGCACAGATACGCAGTATTTT. Residues: CASSPRTGSTDTQYF.

V is TRBV11-2 and J is TRBJ2-1; TRBD2 matches 8 bases. V shed 5 bases and J 6 bases; nucleotides not matched to a gene: 6. The CDR3 is 14 residues long. CDR1 and CDR2 from the germline V gene are SGHAT and FQNNGV. CDR3 coding DNA: TGTGCCAGCAGCCTCTCCGCGGGGGGCAATGAGCAGTTCTTC. Translation: CASSLSAGGNEQFF.

The chain couples TRBV7-9 to TRBJ2-7; possible D gene TRBD2, 5 bases. This CDR3 has 12 residues. Germline V gene sequence: CDR1 SEHNR, CDR2 FQNEAQ (reference sequence). Trimming pared 4 bases from V and 5 bases from J, leaving 9 bases between. The CDR3 loop is CASSSVRDEQYF. The CDR3, as DNA: TGTGCCAGCAGCTCCGTGAGGGACGAGCAGTACTTC.

The chain links TRBV6-5 to TRBJ1-5; 8 bases are shared with TRBD1. Per germline, CDR1 MNHEY and CDR2 SVGAGI. V lost 4 bases, J lost 4 bases, and 3 bases stayed unmatched. This CDR3 region has 14 residues. CDR3 in amino acids: CASSLGQGNQPQHF. The CDR3 nucleotides are TGTGCCAGCAGTTTAGGACAGGGAAATCAGCCCCAGCATTTT.

The rearrangement links TRBV9 to TRBJ2-3; 8 bases map to TRBD2. The CDR3 sequence is 15 residues long. Germline loops: CDR1 SGDLS, CDR2 YYNGEE. J lost 0 bases, V lost 2 bases, and 2 bases had no gene match. The CDR3 sequence is CASSVSGVSTDTQYF. Written as DNA, the CDR3 is TGTGCCAGCAGCGTTAGCGGGGTAAGCACAGATACGCAGTATTTT.

The gene calls are TRBV10-3 and TRBJ2-7; 10 nucleotides line up with TRBD1. The J segment lost 5 bases and the V segment lost 5 bases, leaving 3 bases of the junction unmatched. Looked up from germline, CDR1 is ENHRY and CDR2 is SYGVKD. The CDR3 covers 13 residues. CDR3 protein: CAISKGQGDEQYF. CDR3 nucleotides: TGTGCCATCAGTAAAGGACAGGGGGACGAGCAGTACTTC.

This chain uses TRBV6-5 with TRBJ1-1; D not resolved. V was clipped by 5 bases and J by 0 bases, with 13 bases between them. The CDR3 loop spans 15 amino acids. Germline V lookup: CDR1 MNHEY, CDR2 SVGAGI. DNA for the CDR3: TGTGCCAGCAGTACCAGTAGCGGGCTGAACACTGAAGCTTTCTTT. Translating gives CASSTSSGLNTEAFF.

The rearrangement links TRBV27 to TRBJ1-1, with D unresolved. CDR1 is MNHEY and CDR2 is SMNVEV in the germline V gene (reference sequence). CDR3 length: 13 residues. V gave up 5 bases and J gave up 7 bases, with 14 bases separating them. The CDR3 coding sequence is TGTGCCAGCAGTGAATCCTTCGCCGGTGAAGCTTTCTTT. Amino acids: CASSESFAGEAFF.

The V call is TRBV27, the J call TRBJ1-5, with D possibly being TRBD1 (6 bases). CDR3 length equals 16 residues. V was pared by 0 bases and J by 5 bases, with 14 bases between. Germline CDR1 and CDR2: MNHEY and SMNVEV (reference sequence). CDR3 loop: CASSLSGGRPDQPQHF. CDR3 nucleotide sequence: TGTGCCAGCAGTTTATCGGGGGGGCGCCCCGATCAGCCCCAGCATTTT.

The V call is TRBV2, the J call TRBJ2-4; 7 nucleotides align to TRBD2. Per the germline V gene, CDR1 is SNHLY and CDR2 is FYNNEI. The CDR3 loop spans 17 amino acids. With 3 bases clipped from V and 0 bases from J, the junction kept 8 bases outside the gene matches. The CDR3 loop reads CASSEGGKRRAKNIQYF. The CDR3, as DNA: TGTGCCAGCAGTGAGGGGGGGAAGCGGCGAGCCAAAAACATTCAGTACTTC.

V and J are TRBV4-3 and TRBJ2-7; weak D call: TRBD1 (5 bases). Germline-derived CDR1 and CDR2 are LGHNA and YSLEER. V lost 7 bases, J lost 6 bases, and 19 bases lay in between. This CDR3 comprises 14 residues. The CDR3 DNA follows: TGCGCCAGCAACTACAGGTCCTGCCGTGTCGAGCAGTACTTC. Protein: CASNYRSCRVEQYF.

The chain is built from TRBV2 and TRBJ1-2; perhaps TRBD1 as D (5 bases). Trimming cost V 1 base and J 8 bases, with 11 bases left between them. Germline CDR1 and CDR2: SNHLY and FYNNEI. This CDR3 has 13 residues. CDR3 coding DNA: TGTGCCAGCAGTGAAGAGGGGAGGACAGGCTACACCTTC. It codes for CASSEEGRTGYTF.

The genes are TRBV7-9 and TRBJ2-7; 9 nucleotides line up with TRBD1. In germline, CDR1 is SEHNR, CDR2 FQNEAQ (reference sequence). This CDR3 is built from 16 residues. The V and J ends lost 0 bases and 6 bases, in that order; junction bases with no gene match: 9. The CDR3 DNA sequence: TGTGCCAGCAGCTTAGCTTCCGGGACAGGGTCCCTCGAGCAGTACTTC. Encoded protein: CASSLASGTGSLEQYF.

The chain recombines TRBV7-6 with TRBJ1-2, with D maybe TRBD1 (6 bases). This CDR3 comprises 16 residues. Germline-derived CDR1 and CDR2 are SGHVS and FNYEAQ. V was cut by 3 bases and J by 1 base, with 15 bases left in between. In DNA, the CDR3 is TGTGCCAGCAGCTTGGGGTCAGGGGTGGGTAACTATGGCTACACCTTC. As protein: CASSLGSGVGNYGYTF.

The gene calls are TRBV7-2 and TRBJ2-5, with D perhaps TRBD1 (7 bases). The CDR3 covers 14 residues. Germline lookup yields CDR1 SGHTA and CDR2 FQGNSA. V lost 5 bases and J lost 5, with 15 bases in between. The CDR3 DNA sequence: TGTGCCAGCAGCCAGGGGGGTCTCGGGGAGACCCAGTACTTC. The encoded protein is CASSQGGLGETQYF.

The V gene is TRBV6-6, the J gene TRBJ1-3; D gene unclear. V was trimmed by 6 bases and J by 7 bases, leaving 10 bases between them. The CDR3 runs 12 residues. Per the germline V gene, CDR1 is MNHNY and CDR2 is SVGAGI (reference sequence). The CDR3 sequence is CASSGEINTIYF. CDR3 nucleotide sequence: TGTGCCAGCAGCGGGGAAATCAACACCATATATTTT.

The chain recombines TRBV2 with TRBJ1-5; D is unresolved. V dropped 5 bases and J dropped 4 bases, with 9 bases sitting between them. The CDR3 covers 13 residues. The germline CDR1 and CDR2 sequences are SNHLY and FYNNEI. Written as DNA, the CDR3 is TGTGCCAGCAGTTTGGCCTTAAATCAGCCCCAGCATTTT. Translation: CASSLALNQPQHF.

The chain carries TRBV7-6 and TRBJ2-2, with D perhaps TRBD2 (7 bases). The CDR3 is 19 residues long. Germline V lookup: CDR1 SGHVS, CDR2 FNYEAQ. Deletions cut 5 bases from V and 5 bases from J, with 27 bases between. The CDR3 is CASSSSWRERGANTGELFF. Written as DNA, the CDR3 is TGTGCCAGCAGCAGTTCCTGGAGGGAACGGGGGGCTAATACCGGGGAGCTGTTTTTT.

The V gene is TRBV3-1 (or the pseudogene TRBV3-2), the J gene TRBJ2-7, with 7 bases fitting TRBD1. The V gene end was trimmed by 3 bases and the J gene end by 7 bases; junction bases not matched to a gene: 9. Germline lookup yields CDR1 LGHDT and CDR2 YNNKEL (reference sequence). The CDR3 covers 14 residues. The CDR3 nucleotides are TGTGCCAGCAGCCAGCCGGGACAGACGTCGGAGCAGTACTTC. Protein sequence: CASSQPGQTSEQYF.

The chain has TRBV5-4 and TRBJ1-3; 8 bases align to TRBD1. Germline lookup yields CDR1 SGHNT and CDR2 YYREEE (reference sequence). Trimming cost V 4 bases and J 3 bases; bases outside gene matches: 9. There are 16 residues in the CDR3. CDR3 sequence (DNA): TGTGCCAGCAGCATATTCCAGGGGGCAGGTGGAAACACCATATATTTT. Translation: CASSIFQGAGGNTIYF. The full variable domain, completed using reference TRBV5-4 and TRBJ1-3, is ETGVTQSPTHLIKTRGQQVTLRCSSQSGHNTVSWYQQALGQGPQFIFQYYREEENGRGNFPPRFSGLQFPNYSSELNVNALELDDSALYLCASSIFQGAGGNTIYFGEGSWLTVV.

The genes are TRBV6-8 and TRBJ2-3, with 7 bases identical to TRBD2. Trimming at V came to 0 bases and at J to 0 bases, leaving 3 bases not matched to a gene. The germline V gene encodes CDR1 MNHGY and CDR2 SAAAGT. This CDR3 comprises 16 residues. The CDR3 loop is CASSYSLRGSTDTQYF. The CDR3 nucleotides read TGTGCCAGCAGTTACTCGTTGCGGGGGAGCACAGATACGCAGTATTTT.

The V gene is TRBV10-3, the J gene TRBJ2-5; 9 bases line up with TRBD1. Trimming took 2 bases from V and 5 from J; bases not matched to a gene: 3. The CDR3 is 14 residues long. Germline lookup yields CDR1 ENHRY and CDR2 SYGVKD. This CDR3 is CAISEGDREETQYF. CDR3 nucleotide sequence: TGTGCCATCAGTGAGGGGGACAGGGAGGAGACCCAGTACTTC.

This chain joins TRBV28 and TRBJ1-1; the D is unclear. Trimming left V 7 bases short and J 3 bases short, with 18 bases between. The germline gives CDR1 MDHEN, CDR2 SYDVKM. CDR3 length equals 15 residues. The CDR3 protein is CASTSAGGWDTEAFF. Here the CDR3 DNA reads TGTGCCAGCACCTCGGCGGGTGGCTGGGACACTGAAGCTTTCTTT.

The chain joins TRBV7-9 to TRBJ2-1; D is undetermined. Deletions cut 3 bases from V and 4 bases from J, with 7 bases between. Germline CDR1 SEHNR, CDR2 FQNEAQ (reference sequence). This CDR3 region has 13 residues. CDR3 nucleotide sequence: TGTGCCAGCAGCTTTGACACATACAATGAGCAGTTCTTC. As protein: CASSFDTYNEQFF.